This T cell receptor (beta chain) was captured by sequencing in a study of blood T cell repertoires in COVID-19 (dated by TCRdb to the early 2020s). Regarding the research as a whole: Samples covering the acute and convalescent phases of COVID-19 were provided by collaborators in the United States, Italy and Spain. The prospective study material was composed of cDNA or gDNA derived from T cells, B-cell-depleted T cells, or PBMCs. Deeply sampled blood TCRbeta repertoires from subjects exposed to, actively infected with, or recovered from COVID-19 were included in the dataset. The repertoires were made available in a free public database intended to serve as a resource for research on the immune response to SARS-CoV-2. The samples were drawn from two sources: the first 160 participants of the ongoing ImmuneRACE study, and 1,000 to 1,500 subjects contributed by 6 global collaborators. Nearly every sample came with metadata listing a de-identified subject ID, COVID-19 status, age in years and sex. Where HLA class I and class II types were available, the types were taken from metadata supplied by the sample provider, not from assay-based typing. Here is what the overall study found, with its caveats: How much clinical and demographic metadata was included differed by source and by participant, and the metadata was provided uncurated.

Comments on this clone: Its antigen specificity is not known. No per-base quality is available; no much larger clone lies one base away.

At one collaborating source in Seattle, patients were enrolled during active infection and were followed longitudinally through the course of disease. The collaborating institutions used their own protocols to collect whole blood in K2EDTA tubes. Collaborator samples were shipped for TCRbeta analysis as frozen whole blood, isolated PBMCs, or DNA extracted from either sample type. TCRbeta CDR3 regions were amplified from genomic DNA by means of the immunoSEQ Assay, a bias-controlled multiplex PCR. On the authors' methods: The number of nucleated cells in each sample was estimated by amplification of reference gene primers within the assay. To quantify the absolute abundance of each unique TCRbeta CDR3 rearrangement, sequence reads were collapsed and filtered. Productive Simpson clonality was computed per sample as the square root of Simpson's diversity index over productive rearrangements. TCRdb provides this immuneACCESS table in a form limited to in-frame rearrangements. Some clones are lacking; in checked studies, under half of them reflect an unresolved V gene, and why the rest are absent is not known. V, J and clone size reflect that table, while D and trimming were determined from the DNA. The sample records 300,000 to 400,000 clones, around 87% of which are singletons. The top ten clones comprise nearly 6.5% of the sample.

V gives up 0 bases and J gives up 3 bases, and the segment between their germline ends measures 11 bases. Spanning cysteine to phenylalanine, the CDR3 consists of 15 amino acids. Only the CDR3 part of the read is kept: 45 bases, read in frame from the first base. The germline V gene specifies KGHSY as CDR1 and FQNENV as CDR2. The receptor comes from a woman between 45 and 65 years old with COVID-19, enrolled during active disease. The rearranged segments are TRBV16 and TRBJ2-5; the D segment could be TRBD2, given 6 matching bases. The specimen sequenced was peripheral blood. The DNA sequence is TGTGCCAGCAGCCAATCTGGGCGGGGCAAAGAGACCCAGTACTTC. Translated, it gives CASSQSGRGKETQYF.